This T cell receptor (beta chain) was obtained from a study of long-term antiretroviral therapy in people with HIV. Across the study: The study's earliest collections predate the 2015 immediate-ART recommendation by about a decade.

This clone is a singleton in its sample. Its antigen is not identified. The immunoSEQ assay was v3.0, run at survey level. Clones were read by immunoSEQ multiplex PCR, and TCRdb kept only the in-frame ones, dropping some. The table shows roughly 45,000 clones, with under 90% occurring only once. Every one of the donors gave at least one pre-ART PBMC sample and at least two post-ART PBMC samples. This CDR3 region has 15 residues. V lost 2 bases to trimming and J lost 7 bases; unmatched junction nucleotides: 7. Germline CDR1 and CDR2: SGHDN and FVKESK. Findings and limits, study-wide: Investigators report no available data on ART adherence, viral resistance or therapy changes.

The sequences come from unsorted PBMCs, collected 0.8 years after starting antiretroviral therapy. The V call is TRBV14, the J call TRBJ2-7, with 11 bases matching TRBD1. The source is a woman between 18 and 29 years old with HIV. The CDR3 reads CASSQPGQGGLEQYF. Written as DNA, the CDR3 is TGTGCCAGCAGCCAACCGGGACAGGGGGGCCTGGAGCAGTACTTC.